This TCR beta chain was captured in a study of CD8 T cells in Susac syndrome. Study outcomes and limitations: The authors acknowledged that the study's TCR sequencing and HLA analysis involved relatively few individuals.

Reverse transcription of roughly 0.45 to 1 ug RNA used random hexamers. Amplification of TCR beta CDR3 spanned 54 Vbeta and 13 Jbeta via immunoSEQ multiplex PCR. TCRdb redid the calling of the immunoSEQ multiplex PCR reads with MiXCR, one entry per CDR3 protein. This sample carries around 300,000 distinct CDR3 sequences, 89% of them seen once, and the ten largest clones take 0.18%. The CDR3 runs to 13 residues. Germline lookup yields CDR1 LGHDT and CDR2 YNNKEL (reference sequence). V gave up 7 bases and J gave up 5 bases, with 14 bases separating them. As for this clonotype: The antigen is unknown.

In contrast to the negatively isolated CD8+ and CD4+ T cells, TEMRA cells were FACS-enriched. The clonotype was recovered from a human donor with multiple sclerosis. Sample: CD8+ T cells from PBMCs. The V call is TRBV3-1, the J call TRBJ2-5; D perhaps matches TRBD2 (5 bases). The CDR3 sequence is CASNSPSMETQYF. CDR3 sequence (DNA): TGTGCCAGCAATTCTCCTAGCATGGAGACCCAGTACTTC.